The 21 T cell receptor beta chains given below trace back to one sample, sequenced in a study of CD8+ T cells in alopecia areata. Noted treatment: oral pan-JAK inhibitor, 5-10 mg twice daily. The authors extracted RNA and reverse transcribed it into cDNA as the sequencing template. Profiling relied on immunoSEQ multiplex PCR, and the TCRdb table lists in-frame clones only, not all of them. Of approximately 210,000 clones in the sample, around 65% were seen once. The sample consisted of CD4+ T cells sorted from blood, taken at approximately week 42, from a patient treated with tofacitinib. Every receptor here comes from a human donor with alopecia areata.

The table lists this clone with a few counts. The chain joins TRBV29-1 to TRBJ2-1; TRBD2 aligns across 11 bases. CDR3 length equals 14 residues. The junction had 8 bases not matched to a gene; V was cut back by 4 bases and J by 9 bases. CDR1 SQVTM and CDR2 ANQGSEA come from the germline V gene. This CDR3 reads CSVVGSGGAGEQFF. CDR3 sequence (DNA): TGCAGCGTTGTGGGTAGCGGGGGGGCTGGTGAGCAGTTCTTC.

There are a few counts of this clone. The gene calls are TRBV4-2 and TRBJ2-2; D unclear. Trimming removed 4 bases at V and 1 base at J, with 10 bases between. CDR3 length: 15 residues. CDR1 and CDR2 (germline): LGHNA, YNFKEQ. CDR3 nucleotide sequence: TGTGCCAGCAGCCGGAAGGACGAGAACACCGGGGAGCTGTTTTTT. Translating it yields CASSRKDENTGELFF.

The rearrangement joins TRBV29-1 to TRBJ1-4; D ambiguous. Germline V gives CDR1 SQVTM, CDR2 ANQGSEA. This CDR3 contains 13 residues. V lost 5 bases and J lost 8, with 15 bases in between. As DNA, the CDR3 is TGCAGCGTTTTGGTGCAGGAGGGAGAAAAACTGTTTTTT. This sequence encodes CSVLVQEGEKLFF.

The chain joins TRBV7-6 to TRBJ1-3; D gene uncertain. The CDR3 loop spans 13 amino acids. Germline-derived CDR1 and CDR2 are SGHVS and FNYEAQ. Trimming removed 1 base from V and 7 bases from J, with 8 bases in between. CDR3 DNA sequence: TGTGCCAGCAGCTTAGATGCGGGGAACACCATATATTTT. It is translated as CASSLDAGNTIYF.

The chain uses TRBV10-3 and TRBJ1-2, with unresolved D. CDR3 length: 14 residues. Germline CDR1 and CDR2: ENHRY and SYGVKD. Trimming took 6 bases from V and 3 from J, leaving 14 bases between them. The CDR3 spells CAIRMGGSDYGYTF. Written as DNA, the CDR3 is TGTGCCATCAGAATGGGCGGATCGGACTATGGCTACACCTTC.

This clone was counted a few times. V gene TRBV29-1 combines with J gene TRBJ1-2, with TRBD1 as a possible D gene (6 bases). Trimming cost V 8 bases and J 0 bases, with 10 bases left between them. The CDR3 length is 12 residues. Germline V lookup: CDR1 SQVTM, CDR2 ANQGSEA. The CDR3 is CSSGGPNYGYTF. The CDR3 DNA sequence: TGCAGCAGTGGGGGGCCTAACTATGGCTACACCTTC.

The V and J genes are TRBV5-4 and TRBJ2-2; 8 positions agree with TRBD2. Germline CDR1 and CDR2: SGHNT and YYREEE (reference sequence). There are 15 residues in the CDR3. Trimming took 4 bases from V and 0 from J; bases not matched to a gene: 2. In nucleotides, the CDR3 is TGTGCCAGCAGCCCGGGACTAGCGAACACCGGGGAGCTGTTTTTT. Amino acids: CASSPGLANTGELFF.

The J gene is TRBJ2-1, the V gene TRBV4-1, with D tentatively TRBD2 (6 bases). Germline CDR1 is MGHRA and CDR2 is YSYEKL. The CDR3 is 15 amino acids. Trimming stripped 4 bases from V and 7 bases from J, with 17 bases between. The CDR3: CASSPTGGDHNEQFF. The DNA of the CDR3 is TGCGCCAGCAGCCCTACAGGCGGGGACCATAATGAGCAGTTCTTC.

V and J are TRBV5-4 and TRBJ2-6; 8 bases map to TRBD2. Germline trimming cut 0 bases from V and 3 bases from J; bases unmatched to any gene: 5. This CDR3 is built from 17 residues. Germline CDR1 and CDR2: SGHNT and YYREEE (reference sequence). The DNA of the CDR3 is TGTGCCAGCAGCTTGGGGACTAGCCAGTATGGGGCCAACGTCCTGACTTTC. Amino acids: CASSLGTSQYGANVLTF.

The J gene is TRBJ1-2, the V gene TRBV30; TRBD1 might be the D (6 bases). Deletions cut 2 bases from V and 6 bases from J, with 13 bases between. In germline, CDR1 is GTSNPN, CDR2 SVGIG (reference sequence). This CDR3 spans 13 amino acids. CDR3 bases: TGTGCCTGGAGTTACCGGGGGGCGGATGGCTACACCTTC. Protein sequence: CAWSYRGADGYTF. Supplemented by reference TRBV30 and TRBJ1-2, the full variable domain reads SQTIHQWPATLVQPVGSPLSLECTVEGTSNPNLYWYRQAAGRGLQLLFYSVGIGQISSEVPQNLSASRPQDRQFILSSKKLLLSDSGFYLCAWSYRGADGYTFGSGTRLTVV.

The chain couples TRBV6-1 to TRBJ2-1, with D perhaps matching TRBD2 (6 bases). Trimming took off 0 bases at V and 4 bases at J, with 7 bases between the two ends. Germline V gene sequence: CDR1 MNHNS, CDR2 SASEGT. The CDR3 is made up of 14 amino acids. The CDR3 sequence is CASSEAGGYNEQFF. DNA for the CDR3: TGTGCCAGCAGTGAAGCGGGGGGTTACAATGAGCAGTTCTTC.

V usage is TRBV5-1 and J usage is TRBJ2-2; D ambiguous. This CDR3 spans 11 amino acids. Trimming stripped 1 base from V and 7 bases from J, with 2 bases between. In germline, CDR1 is SGHRS, CDR2 YFSETQ. For the CDR3, the DNA is TGCGCCAGCAGCTTGAACGGGGAGCTGTTTTTT. It specifies CASSLNGELFF.

This clone was seen many times. Other DNA sequences within the sample encode an identical CDR3. This chain uses TRBV7-8 with TRBJ1-1; TRBD1 is a possible D gene (5 bases). The V end was cut by 5 bases, the J end by 2 bases, with 12 bases between. The germline V gene encodes CDR1 SGHVS and CDR2 FQNEAQ. The CDR3 extends over 14 amino acids. This CDR3 is CASSPGTANTEAFF. The CDR3 DNA sequence: TGTGCCAGCAGCCCCGGGACGGCTAACACTGAAGCTTTCTTT.

This clone has a handful of counts. The chain carries TRBV5-1 and TRBJ2-2; 10 nucleotides agree with TRBD2. The germline CDR1 and CDR2 sequences are SGHRS and YFSETQ. There are 16 residues in the CDR3. Unmatched junction bases numbered 3, after V lost 4 bases and J lost 0 bases. CDR3 nucleotides: TGCGCCAGCAGCACGGGACTAGCGCCGAACACCGGGGAGCTGTTTTTT. Protein sequence: CASSTGLAPNTGELFF.

This clone was seen a few times. The V and J genes are TRBV5-4 and TRBJ2-3; maybe TRBD1 (6 bases). Looked up from germline, CDR1 is SGHNT and CDR2 is YYREEE (reference sequence). The CDR3 is 14 amino acids. V lost 4 bases and J 2 bases, leaving 11 bases between the germline ends. CDR3 bases: TGTGCCAGCAGCCCGAGGACAGTCACAGATACGCAGTATTTT. Protein: CASSPRTVTDTQYF.

The rearrangement joins TRBV9 to TRBJ1-2; no firm D call. Trimming removed 0 bases from V and 4 bases from J, with 13 bases in between. The length of the CDR3 is 15 residues. In germline, CDR1 is SGDLS, CDR2 YYNGEE. The chain's CDR3 is CASSVDEASLYGYTF. In DNA, the CDR3 is TGTGCCAGCAGCGTAGATGAGGCTAGCCTCTATGGCTACACCTTC.

The chain recombines TRBV5-6 with TRBJ1-1; 8 nucleotides align to TRBD1. The CDR3 has 15 residues. In germline, CDR1 is SGHDT, CDR2 YYEEEE. After removal of 1 base from V and 7 bases from J, the junction contained 9 bases not matched to a gene. CDR3 protein: CASSLMDRAVGEAFF. CDR3 sequence (DNA): TGTGCCAGCAGCTTGATGGACAGGGCGGTGGGTGAAGCTTTCTTT.

The chain recombines TRBV30 with TRBJ2-5; TRBD1 matches at 9 bases. The CDR3 spans 13 residues. Germline V gives CDR1 GTSNPN, CDR2 SVGIG (reference sequence). Trimming took 4 bases from V and 7 from J; bases not matched to a gene: 7. This chain's CDR3 is CAWISGQGGTQYF. The CDR3 DNA sequence: TGTGCCTGGATATCGGGACAGGGAGGGACCCAGTACTTC.

This sequence joins TRBV14 and TRBJ1-2; the D is unclear. CDR1 SGHDN and CDR2 FVKESK come from the germline V gene. V was clipped by 4 bases and J by 6 bases, with 18 bases between them. CDR3 length: 15 residues. The CDR3 DNA follows: TGTGCCAGCAGCCCTCCGACACGGACTATCGATGGCTACACCTTC. Its protein product is CASSPPTRTIDGYTF.

The table lists this clone with a count of one. The CDR3 loop reads CASSSLWGAGGPTDTQYF. CDR3 nucleotide sequence: TGCGCCAGCAGTTCCCTCTGGGGAGCGGGGGGGCCTACAGATACGCAGTATTTT. The chain recombines TRBV23-1 with TRBJ2-3, with TRBD2 matching 10 bases. TRBV23-1 is noted as an ORF with a role that remains uncertain. The CDR3 totals 18 residues. V lost 5 bases to trimming and J lost 3 bases; unmatched junction nucleotides: 14.

The CDR3 DNA reads TGTGCCAGCAGTATAGGGACCGTGACGGATACGCAGTATTTT. This sequence encodes CASSIGTVTDTQYF. This rearrangement joins TRBV6-1 to TRBJ2-3; D possibly uses TRBD1 or TRBD2 (5 bases each). The CDR3 is 14 residues long. The germline V gene has CDR1 MNHNS and CDR2 SASEGT. The V gene lost 5 bases and the J gene lost 6 bases, with 15 bases spanning the gap.